This T cell receptor beta chain was recorded in a study of technical replicates of blood from a handful of donors. The repertoire was sequenced with immunoSEQ multiplex PCR; TCRdb's copy has only in-frame clones and lacks some. The sample lists some 54,000 clones, around 95% seen once, with roughly 4.2% in the top ten. This CDR3 has 15 amino acids. CDR1 is SGHDN, CDR2 FVKESK, per germline. The V end was cut by 1 base, the J end by 3 bases, with 9 bases between. This chain joins TRBV14 and TRBJ1-4; D is unclear. The clonotype was recovered from a human donor in good health. Some clones in this sample may be carry-over from other donors' samples. Material for sequencing was PBMCs. CDR3 nucleotide sequence: TGTGCCAGCAGCCAAGTATTCGGTTCTAATGAAAAACTGTTTTTT. Its translation: CASSQVFGSNEKLFF.